This TCR beta chain was sequenced for a study of CD8 T cells in Susac syndrome. General observations from the study: It was acknowledged by the study that relatively few individuals were included in its TCR sequencing and HLA analysis.

Random hexamers were used to reverse transcribe an amount of roughly 0.5 to 1 ug RNA. One entry per CDR3 protein results from TCRdb running MiXCR on the immunoSEQ multiplex PCR reads. This table has about 430,000 distinct CDR3 sequences, approximately 85% appearing once. CD8+ and CD4+ blood T cells underwent TCR beta sequencing. Concerning this clonotype: Its antigen is not known.

The source is a human donor with multiple sclerosis. Input material: CD8+ T cells from PBMCs.

The CDR3 DNA sequence: TGTGCCAGCAGTCCCGACAGACACCACTACGAGCAGTACTTC. Translation gives CASSPDRHHYEQYF. The V gene is TRBV28, the J gene TRBJ2-7; possible D gene TRBD1, 5 bases. V lost 5 bases and J 3 bases, leaving 14 bases between the germline ends. The CDR3 extends over 14 amino acids. CDR1 is MDHEN and CDR2 is SYDVKM in the germline V gene.